Detailed here is one T cell receptor beta chain. V was trimmed by 5 bases and J by 6 bases, leaving 16 bases between them. This CDR3 is 15 amino acids long. Germline V gene lookup returns CDR1 SEHNR and CDR2 FQNEAQ (reference sequence). The sample belongs to a study of blood T cells in healthy people across ages. A sample-barcoded 5' primer and a J-beta primer mix were used in a second PCR of roughly 6 to 11 cycles. One entry per CDR3 protein, called by TCRdb with MiXCR from the 5' RACE reads. The sample lists approximately 800,000 distinct CDR3 sequences, roughly 24% seen once, with 3% in the top ten. The data also belong to a second study, concerning T cells of mothers and their children. Per that paper: Each 15 ul cDNA reaction used 1.5 ug RNA; all RNA was used.

The sample taken for sequencing was blood. The V gene is TRBV7-9, the J gene TRBJ2-2, with D possibly being TRBD1 (5 bases). This clonotype was sampled from a boy between 10 and 17 years old in good health. CDR3 loop: CASSALSKGAGELFF. The CDR3 region has the DNA TGTGCCAGCAGCGCACTCTCAAAAGGGGCCGGGGAGCTGTTTTTT.